Listed below are T cell receptor beta chains from one sample, sequenced in a study of CD8 T cell repertoires and HIV-1 epitope variants. The protocol was immunoSEQ multiplex PCR, while the TCRdb copy is restricted to in-frame clones and leaves out a portion. The sample includes 5,000 to 6,500 clones, over 60% of them seen just once. The antigens for these receptors are not known. What was sequenced was cultured CD8+ T cells derived from PBMCs. These receptor sequences come from a male donor with HIV. Each CDR3 is given with its conserved first and last residue. A D gene is named only where the DNA matches it firmly. The size entry is marked missing in some rows and otherwise reads once, few, many or a size class.

TRBD1	TRBJ2-7	TRBV5-1	.	CASSLDGDRGLGEQYF	TGCGCCAGCAGCTTGGATGGGGACAGGGGGTTGGGCGAGCAGTACTTC
.	TRBJ2-7	TRBV5-6	few	CASGGGGATYEQYF	TGTGCCAGCGGCGGGGGCGGAGCCACCTACGAGCAGTACTTC
.	TRBJ2-7	TRBV11-2	once	CASSLVWGGLRNEQYF	TGTGCCAGCAGCTTAGTTTGGGGCGGACTGAGGAACGAGCAGTACTTC
.	TRBJ1-6	TRBV23-1	.	CASSQFGVLNSPLHF	TGCGCCAGCAGTCAATTCGGGGTACTGAATTCACCCCTCCACTTT
.	TRBJ1-6	TRBV9	.	CASSVSSGDNSPLHF	TGTGCCAGCAGCGTGAGCTCCGGGGATAATTCACCCCTCCACTTT
.	TRBJ2-5	TRBV28	.	CASSLQGKVQETQYF	TGTGCCAGCAGTTTACAGGGGAAGGTCCAAGAGACCCAGTACTTC
.	TRBJ1-2	TRBV28	.	CAGGLPSSGYTF	TGTGCCGGGGGACTCCCGTCGTCAGGCTACACCTTC
.	TRBJ1-4	TRBV29-1	.	CSVGTRSATNEKLFF	TGCAGCGTTGGCACCCGGTCGGCAACTAATGAAAAACTGTTTTTT
.	TRBJ2-1	TRBV11-2	.	CASSLEGDNEQFF	TGTGCCAGCAGCCTCGAGGGAGACAATGAGCAGTTCTTC
.	TRBJ2-2	TRBV9	.	CASSAPSLGRDTGELFF	TGTGCCAGCAGCGCCCCATCTTTGGGTAGGGACACCGGGGAGCTGTTTTTT